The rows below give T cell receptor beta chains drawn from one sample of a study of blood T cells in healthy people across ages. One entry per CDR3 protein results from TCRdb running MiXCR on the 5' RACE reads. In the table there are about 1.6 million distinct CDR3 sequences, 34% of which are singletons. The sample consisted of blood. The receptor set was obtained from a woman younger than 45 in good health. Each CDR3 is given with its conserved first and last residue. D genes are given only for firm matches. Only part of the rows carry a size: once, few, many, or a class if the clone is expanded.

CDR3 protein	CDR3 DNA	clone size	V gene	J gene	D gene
CASSPGDGFSTDTQYF	TGTGCCAGCAGCCCCGGGGATGGTTTCAGCACAGATACGCAGTATTTT	few	TRBV7-9	TRBJ2-3	-
CAIASGGAIYAMTDTQYF	TGCGCCATCGCTAGCGGGGGGGCCATATATGCGATGACAGATACGCAGTATTTT	-	TRBV10-1	TRBJ2-3	TRBD2
CASRGPAGGREETQYF	TGCGCCAGCAGAGGCCCCGCAGGGGGGCGGGAAGAGACCCAGTACTTC	few	TRBV5-1	TRBJ2-5	-
CASSCLRRGYTF	TGTGCCAGCAGCTGTCTCCGGCGTGGCTACACCTTC	-	TRBV7-2	TRBJ1-2	-
CASSPRGQPGLAYNEQFF	TGTGCCAGCAGTCCACGGGGGCAGCCGGGACTAGCCTACAATGAGCAGTTCTTC	-	TRBV6-1	TRBJ2-1	TRBD2
CASASGTSGSWGNEQFF	TGTGCCAGCGCCTCCGGGACTAGCGGGAGTTGGGGCAATGAGCAGTTCTTC	-	TRBV13	TRBJ2-1	TRBD2
CASSLRTGGGLQETQYF	TGCGCCAGCAGCCTTCGAACTGGAGGGGGGCTCCAAGAGACCCAGTACTTC	-	TRBV5-1	TRBJ2-5	-
CSARDLGQGRREAFF	TGCAGTGCTAGGGATTTGGGACAGGGGAGGCGTGAAGCTTTCTTT	few	TRBV20-1	TRBJ1-1	TRBD1
CASSSSLAESYEQYF	TGTGCCAGCAGTTCCTCCTTGGCGGAATCCTACGAGCAGTACTTC	-	TRBV6-5	TRBJ2-7	-
CSARPGNTEAFF	TGCAGTGCTAGACCAGGAAACACTGAAGCTTTCTTT	-	TRBV20-1	TRBJ1-1	-
CASSPTGTGGSGEQYF	TGTGCCAGCTCACCAACCGGGACAGGGGGTTCTGGTGAGCAGTACTTC	many	TRBV18	TRBJ2-7	TRBD1
CSAPNAGEGDEKLFF	TGCAGTGCCCCCAACGCAGGGGAGGGGGATGAAAAACTGTTTTTT	-	TRBV20-1	TRBJ1-4	-
CASSYIGTVEAFF	TGTGCCAGCAGTTACATCGGGACAGTTGAAGCTTTCTTT	few	TRBV6-2/TRBV6-3	TRBJ1-1	TRBD1
CASSPLAGDVSTQYF	TGTGCCAGCAGCCCGTTAGCGGGGGACGTCTCTACGCAGTATTTT	-	TRBV7-3	TRBJ2-3	TRBD2
CASRLGGRGEQFF	TGTGCCAGCAGGCTTGGGGGCCGGGGTGAGCAGTTCTTC	-	TRBV28	TRBJ2-1	-
CASRWTSSQETQYF	TGTGCCAGCAGGTGGACTAGTAGCCAAGAGACCCAGTACTTC	-	TRBV12-3/TRBV12-4	TRBJ2-5	TRBD2
CASSISASYEQYF	TGTGCCAGTAGTATAAGCGCATCCTACGAGCAGTACTTC	-	TRBV19	TRBJ2-7	-